This TCR beta chain is from a study of T-cell memory formation after mild COVID-19. This clonotype was counted between two and nine times. What it binds is unknown. Germline CDR1 reads SGHRS; CDR2 reads YFSETQ. The trim removed 6 bases at V and 4 bases at J, leaving 11 bases unmatched. This CDR3 contains 15 residues. General observations from the study: That cross-reactive memory joined was suggested by some responding clones appearing in pre-infection memory.

TCRdb re-analysed the 5' RACE reads in MiXCR, keeping a single row per CDR3 protein. The table includes around 200,000 distinct CDR3 sequences, around 18% detected once. The TCR was taken from a man between 18 and 35 years old who had mild COVID-19 (a few samples of this study predate the infection). Cell type and time point are not known. The V gene is TRBV5-1, the J gene TRBJ2-3; 7 positions agree with TRBD2. The sequencing input was PBMCs or a T cell subset sorted from them (not recorded which). The CDR3 spells CASTPTPGGADTQYF. The CDR3, as DNA: TGCGCCAGCACCCCAACGCCGGGGGGTGCAGATACGCAGTATTTT.